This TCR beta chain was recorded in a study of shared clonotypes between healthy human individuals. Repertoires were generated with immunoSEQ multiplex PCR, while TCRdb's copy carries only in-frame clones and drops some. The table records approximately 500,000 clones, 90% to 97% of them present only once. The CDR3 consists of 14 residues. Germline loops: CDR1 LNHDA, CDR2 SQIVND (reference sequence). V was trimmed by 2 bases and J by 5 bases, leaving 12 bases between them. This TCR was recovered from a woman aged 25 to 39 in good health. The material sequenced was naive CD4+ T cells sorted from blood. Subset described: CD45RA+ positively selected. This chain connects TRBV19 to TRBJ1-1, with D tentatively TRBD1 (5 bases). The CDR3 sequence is CASSITSRVTEAFF. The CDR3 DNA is TGTGCCAGTAGTATAACATCCAGGGTAACTGAAGCTTTCTTT. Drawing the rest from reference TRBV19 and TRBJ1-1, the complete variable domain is DGGITQSPKYLFRKEGQNVTLSCEQNLNHDAMYWYRQDPGQGLRLIYYSQIVNDFQKGDIAEGYSVSREKKESFPLTVTSAQKNPTAFYLCASSITSRVTEAFFGQGTRLTVV.